Shown below are 4 T cell receptor beta chains from a single sample sequenced in a study of blood T cells in healthy people across ages. The second PCR ran about 6 to 12 cycles with a sample-barcoded 5' primer and J-beta primers. Via MiXCR, TCRdb re-called the 5' RACE reads, giving one row per CDR3 protein. The repertoire holds roughly 1,700,000 distinct CDR3 sequences, 28% seen once, with around 7.7% in the top ten. The sample comprised blood. The receptors stem from a woman aged 25 to 45 in good health.

This clonotype was counted only a few times. The chain joins TRBV7-2 to TRBJ2-4; TRBD2 might be the D (5 bases). V lost 2 bases, J lost 9 bases, and 14 bases lay in between. CDR3 length equals 14 residues. CDR1 and CDR2 (germline): SGHTA, FQGNSA. This CDR3 is CASSLFLREGIQYF. In nucleotides, the CDR3 is TGTGCCAGCAGCTTATTCCTGAGAGAGGGCATTCAGTACTTC. Together with reference TRBV7-2 and TRBJ2-4, the CDR3 gives the full variable domain: GAGVSQSPSNKVTEKGKDVELRCDPISGHTALYWYRQSLGQGLEFLIYFQGNSAPDKSGLPSDRFSAERTGGSVSTLTIQRTQQEDSAVYLCASSLFLREGIQYFGAGTRLSVL.

This clonotype was detected ten times or more. The rearrangement uses TRBV6-2 or TRBV6-3 and TRBJ2-1, with TRBD1 identical over 7 bases. The CDR3 is 15 amino acids. Germline V CDR1 and CDR2: MNHEY, SVGEGT. The V segment lost 5 bases and the J segment 1 base; nucleotides outside the gene matches: 5. The CDR3 protein is CASSRDSPSYNEQFF. CDR3 in DNA: TGTGCCAGCAGTCGGGACAGCCCATCCTACAATGAGCAGTTCTTC.

This chain links TRBV10-3 with TRBJ1-1; D is uncertain. The CDR3 contains 12 residues. Trimming cost V 5 bases and J 6 bases, with 10 bases left between them. In germline, CDR1 is ENHRY, CDR2 SYGVKD. CDR3 amino acids: CAISTGFAEAFF. CDR3 nucleotides: TGTGCCATCAGTACGGGGTTCGCTGAAGCTTTCTTT.

This clonotype was recorded many times. The chain recombines TRBV29-1 with TRBJ2-3; no firm D call. The CDR3 is made up of 14 amino acids. CDR1 and CDR2 from the germline V gene are SQVTM and ANQGSEA. The CDR3 DNA sequence: TGCCCTCAGTCACCGGACGACCATCCCGATACGCAGTATTTT. Its translation is CPQSPDDHPDTQYF.